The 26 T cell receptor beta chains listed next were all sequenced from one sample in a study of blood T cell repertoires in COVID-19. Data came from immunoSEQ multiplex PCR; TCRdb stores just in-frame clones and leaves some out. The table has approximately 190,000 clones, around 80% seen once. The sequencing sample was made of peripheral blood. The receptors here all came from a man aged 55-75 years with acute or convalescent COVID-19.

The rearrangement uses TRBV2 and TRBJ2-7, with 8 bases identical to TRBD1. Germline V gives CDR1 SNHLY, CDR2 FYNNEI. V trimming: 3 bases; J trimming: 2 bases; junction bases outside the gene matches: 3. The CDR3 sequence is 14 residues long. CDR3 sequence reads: CASSEGQAAYEQYF. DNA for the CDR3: TGTGCCAGCAGTGAGGGACAGGCTGCCTACGAGCAGTACTTC.

The CDR3 nucleotides read TGTGCCAGCAGTTTGTCCGGGACAAGGGGAAACACCATATATTTT. It translates to CASSLSGTRGNTIYF. The rearrangement joins TRBV28 to TRBJ1-3, with D possibly TRBD1 on 6 matching bases. The germline CDR1 and CDR2 sequences are MDHEN and SYDVKM. The CDR3 length is 15 residues. Trimming pared 3 bases from V and 4 bases from J, leaving 13 bases between.

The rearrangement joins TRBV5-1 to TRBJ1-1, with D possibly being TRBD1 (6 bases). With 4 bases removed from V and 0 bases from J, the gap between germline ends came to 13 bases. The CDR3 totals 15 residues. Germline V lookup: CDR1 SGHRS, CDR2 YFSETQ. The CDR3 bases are TGCGCCAGCAGCGTAAACGGGGACATGAACACTGAAGCTTTCTTT. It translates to CASSVNGDMNTEAFF.

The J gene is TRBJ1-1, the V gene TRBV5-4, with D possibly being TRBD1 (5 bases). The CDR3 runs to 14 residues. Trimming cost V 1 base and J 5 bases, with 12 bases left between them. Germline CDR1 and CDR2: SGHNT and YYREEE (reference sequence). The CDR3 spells CASSLSRQGTEAFF. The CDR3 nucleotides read TGTGCCAGCAGCTTGAGCCGTCAGGGAACTGAAGCTTTCTTT. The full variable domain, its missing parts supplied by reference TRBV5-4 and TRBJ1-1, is ETGVTQSPTHLIKTRGQQVTLRCSSQSGHNTVSWYQQALGQGPQFIFQYYREEENGRGNFPPRFSGLQFPNYSSELNVNALELDDSALYLCASSLSRQGTEAFFGQGTRLTVV.

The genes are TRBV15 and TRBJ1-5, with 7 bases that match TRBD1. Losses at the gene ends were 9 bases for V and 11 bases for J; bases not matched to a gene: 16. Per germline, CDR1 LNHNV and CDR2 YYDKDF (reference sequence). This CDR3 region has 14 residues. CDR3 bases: TGTGCCACTTGGACCGGGACAGAAAGTATGGCCCAGCATTTT. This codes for CATWTGTESMAQHF.

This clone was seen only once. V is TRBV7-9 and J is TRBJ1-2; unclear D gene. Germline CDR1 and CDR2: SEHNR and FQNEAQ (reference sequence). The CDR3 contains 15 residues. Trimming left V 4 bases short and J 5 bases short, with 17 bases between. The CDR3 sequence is CASSSFGPSHYGYTF. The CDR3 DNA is TGTGCCAGCAGCTCATTTGGGCCTTCCCATTATGGCTACACCTTC.

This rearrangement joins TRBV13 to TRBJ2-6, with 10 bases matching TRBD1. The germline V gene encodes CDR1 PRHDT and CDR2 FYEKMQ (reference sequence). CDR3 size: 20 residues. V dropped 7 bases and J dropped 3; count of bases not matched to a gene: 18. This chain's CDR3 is CASKPTRNRQGAIGANVLTF. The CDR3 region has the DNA TGTGCCAGCAAACCGACCCGGAATCGACAGGGGGCAATTGGGGCCAACGTCCTGACTTTC.

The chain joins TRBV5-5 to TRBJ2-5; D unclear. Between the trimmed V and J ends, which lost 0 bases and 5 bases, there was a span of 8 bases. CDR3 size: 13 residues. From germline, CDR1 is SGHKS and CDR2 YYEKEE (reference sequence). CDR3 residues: CASSLAGLETQYF. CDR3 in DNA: TGTGCCAGCAGCTTGGCCGGGTTGGAGACCCAGTACTTC.

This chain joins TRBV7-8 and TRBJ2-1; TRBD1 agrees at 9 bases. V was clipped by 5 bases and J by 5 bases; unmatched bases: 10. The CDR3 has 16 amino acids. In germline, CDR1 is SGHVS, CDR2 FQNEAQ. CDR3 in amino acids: CASSPGWTGENNEQFF. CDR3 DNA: TGTGCCAGCAGCCCCGGTTGGACAGGGGAGAACAATGAGCAGTTCTTC.

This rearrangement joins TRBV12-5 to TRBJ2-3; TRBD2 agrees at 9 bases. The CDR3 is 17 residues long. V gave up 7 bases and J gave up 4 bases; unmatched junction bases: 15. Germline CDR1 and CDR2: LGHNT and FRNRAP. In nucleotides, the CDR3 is TGTGCTAGTGCCCTGGGGGTGGCGGGGGGGCCCGCAGATACGCAGTATTTT. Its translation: CASALGVAGGPADTQYF.

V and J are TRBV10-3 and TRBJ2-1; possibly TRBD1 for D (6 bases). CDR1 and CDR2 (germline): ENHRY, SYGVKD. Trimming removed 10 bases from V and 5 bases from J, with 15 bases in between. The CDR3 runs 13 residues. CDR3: CATRGDTDNEQFF. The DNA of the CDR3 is TGTGCCACCCGTGGGGACACGGACAATGAGCAGTTCTTC.

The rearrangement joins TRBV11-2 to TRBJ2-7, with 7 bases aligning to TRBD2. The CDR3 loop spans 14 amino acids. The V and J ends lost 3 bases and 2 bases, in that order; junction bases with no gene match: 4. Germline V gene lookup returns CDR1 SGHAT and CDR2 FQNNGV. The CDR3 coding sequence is TGTGCCAGCAGCTTTGGGGGAGGGCCCTACGAGCAGTACTTC. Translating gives CASSFGGGPYEQYF.

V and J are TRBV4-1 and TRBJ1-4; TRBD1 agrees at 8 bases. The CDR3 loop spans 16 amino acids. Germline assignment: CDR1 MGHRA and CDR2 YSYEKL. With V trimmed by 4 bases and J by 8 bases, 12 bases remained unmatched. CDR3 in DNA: TGCGCCAGCAGCCCCTCTCCAGACAGGGGAGGGGAAAAACTGTTTTTT. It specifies CASSPSPDRGGEKLFF.

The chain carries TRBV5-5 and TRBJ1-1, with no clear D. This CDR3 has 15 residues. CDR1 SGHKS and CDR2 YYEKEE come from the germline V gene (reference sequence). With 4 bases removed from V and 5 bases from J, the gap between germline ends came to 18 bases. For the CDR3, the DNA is TGTGCCAGCAGCATAACCGGGGTTTATAAGACTGAAGCTTTCTTT. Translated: CASSITGVYKTEAFF.

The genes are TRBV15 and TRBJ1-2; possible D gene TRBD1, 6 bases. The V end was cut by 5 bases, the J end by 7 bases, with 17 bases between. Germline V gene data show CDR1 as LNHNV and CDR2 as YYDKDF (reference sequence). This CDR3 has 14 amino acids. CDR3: CATSSTTGISGYTF. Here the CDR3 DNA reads TGTGCCACCAGCTCAACAACAGGGATCTCTGGCTACACCTTC. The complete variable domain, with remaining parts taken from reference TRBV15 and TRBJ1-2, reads DAMVIQNPRYQVTQFGKPVTLSCSQTLNHNVMYWYQQKSSQAPKLLFHYYDKDFNNEADTPDNFQSRRPNTSFCFLDIRSPGLGDTAMYLCATSSTTGISGYTFGSGTRLTVV.

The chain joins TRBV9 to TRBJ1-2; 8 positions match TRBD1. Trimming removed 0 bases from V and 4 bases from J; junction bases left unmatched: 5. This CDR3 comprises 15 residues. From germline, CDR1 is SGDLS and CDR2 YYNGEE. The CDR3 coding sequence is TGTGCCAGCAGCGTAGATGGGACAGGTGCCTATGGCTACACCTTC. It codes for CASSVDGTGAYGYTF. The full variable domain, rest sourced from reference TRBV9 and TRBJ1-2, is DSGVTQTPKHLITATGQRVTLRCSPRSGDLSVYWYQQSLDQGLQFLIQYYNGEERAKGNILERFSAQQFPDLHSELNLSSLELGDSALYFCASSVDGTGAYGYTFGSGTRLTVV.

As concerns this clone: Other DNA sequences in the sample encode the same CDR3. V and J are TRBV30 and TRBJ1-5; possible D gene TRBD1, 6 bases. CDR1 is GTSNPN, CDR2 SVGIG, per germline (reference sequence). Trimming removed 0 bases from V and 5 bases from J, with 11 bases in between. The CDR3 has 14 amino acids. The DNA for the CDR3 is TGTGCCTGGAGTGTAAAAGGGGGTGATCAGCCCCAGCATTTT. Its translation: CAWSVKGGDQPQHF. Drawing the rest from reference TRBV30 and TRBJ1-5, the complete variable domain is SQTIHQWPATLVQPVGSPLSLECTVEGTSNPNLYWYRQAAGRGLQLLFYSVGIGQISSEVPQNLSASRPQDRQFILSSKKLLLSDSGFYLCAWSVKGGDQPQHFGDGTRLSIL.

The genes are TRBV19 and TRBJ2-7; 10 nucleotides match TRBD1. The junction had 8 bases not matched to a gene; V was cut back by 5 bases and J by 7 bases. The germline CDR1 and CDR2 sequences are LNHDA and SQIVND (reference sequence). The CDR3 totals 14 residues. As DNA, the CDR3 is TGTGCCAGTAGTTCCGGGACAGGGGAAAGGGAGCAGTACTTC. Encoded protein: CASSSGTGEREQYF. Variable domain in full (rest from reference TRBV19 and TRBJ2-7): DGGITQSPKYLFRKEGQNVTLSCEQNLNHDAMYWYRQDPGQGLRLIYYSQIVNDFQKGDIAEGYSVSREKKESFPLTVTSAQKNPTAFYLCASSSGTGEREQYFGPGTRLTVT.

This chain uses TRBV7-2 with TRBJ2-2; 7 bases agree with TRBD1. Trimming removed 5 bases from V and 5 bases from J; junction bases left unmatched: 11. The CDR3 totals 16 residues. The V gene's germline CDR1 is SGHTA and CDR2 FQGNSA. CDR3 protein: CASSPWDRRTTGELFF. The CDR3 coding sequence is TGTGCCAGCAGCCCCTGGGACAGAAGAACTACCGGGGAGCTGTTTTTT.

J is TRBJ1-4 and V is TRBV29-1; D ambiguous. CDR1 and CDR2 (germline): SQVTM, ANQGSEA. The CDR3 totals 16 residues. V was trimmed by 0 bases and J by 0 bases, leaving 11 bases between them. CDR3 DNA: TGCAGCGTTGAAGATCGGCGGGCGGCAACTAATGAAAAACTGTTTTTT. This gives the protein CSVEDRRAATNEKLFF.

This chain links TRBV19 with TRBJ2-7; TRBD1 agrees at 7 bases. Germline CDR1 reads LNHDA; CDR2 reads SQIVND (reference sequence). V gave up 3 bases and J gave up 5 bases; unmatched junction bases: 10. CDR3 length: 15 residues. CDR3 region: CASSMGQRPKNEQYF. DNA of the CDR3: TGTGCCAGTAGTATGGGACAGCGACCTAAAAACGAGCAGTACTTC.

This chain's CDR3 is CASSLGGDLQETQYF. CDR3 in DNA: TGTGCCAGCAGCTTAGGCGGGGACCTACAAGAGACCCAGTACTTC. The chain is built from TRBV7-2 and TRBJ2-5; D is possibly TRBD2 (6 bases). This CDR3 spans 15 amino acids. V was trimmed by 1 base and J by 2 bases, leaving 11 bases between them. The germline CDR1 and CDR2 sequences are SGHTA and FQGNSA.

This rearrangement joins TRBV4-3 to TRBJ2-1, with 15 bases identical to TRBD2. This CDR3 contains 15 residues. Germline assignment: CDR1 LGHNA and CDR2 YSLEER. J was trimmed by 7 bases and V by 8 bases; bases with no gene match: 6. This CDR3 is CASGGLAGGVNEQFF. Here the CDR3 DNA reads TGCGCCAGCGGGGGACTAGCGGGGGGCGTAAATGAGCAGTTCTTC.

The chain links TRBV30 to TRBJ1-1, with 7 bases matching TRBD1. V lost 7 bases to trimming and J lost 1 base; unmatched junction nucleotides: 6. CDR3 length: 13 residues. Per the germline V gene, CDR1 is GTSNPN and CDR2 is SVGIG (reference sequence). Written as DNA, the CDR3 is TGTGCCTTCAACCGACAGGGGAACACTGAAGCTTTCTTT. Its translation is CAFNRQGNTEAFF.

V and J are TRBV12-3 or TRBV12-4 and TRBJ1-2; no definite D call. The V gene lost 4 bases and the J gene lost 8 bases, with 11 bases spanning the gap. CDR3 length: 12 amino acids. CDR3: CASSSTRWGYTF. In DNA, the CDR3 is TGTGCCAGCAGTTCCACAAGATGGGGCTACACCTTC.

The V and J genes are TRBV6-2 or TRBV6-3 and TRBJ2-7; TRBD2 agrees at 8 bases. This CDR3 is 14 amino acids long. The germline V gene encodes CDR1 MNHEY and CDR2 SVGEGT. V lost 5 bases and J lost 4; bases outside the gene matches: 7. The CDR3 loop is CASSVAGSDYEQYF. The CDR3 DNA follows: TGTGCCAGCAGTGTAGCGGGGTCGGATTACGAGCAGTACTTC.